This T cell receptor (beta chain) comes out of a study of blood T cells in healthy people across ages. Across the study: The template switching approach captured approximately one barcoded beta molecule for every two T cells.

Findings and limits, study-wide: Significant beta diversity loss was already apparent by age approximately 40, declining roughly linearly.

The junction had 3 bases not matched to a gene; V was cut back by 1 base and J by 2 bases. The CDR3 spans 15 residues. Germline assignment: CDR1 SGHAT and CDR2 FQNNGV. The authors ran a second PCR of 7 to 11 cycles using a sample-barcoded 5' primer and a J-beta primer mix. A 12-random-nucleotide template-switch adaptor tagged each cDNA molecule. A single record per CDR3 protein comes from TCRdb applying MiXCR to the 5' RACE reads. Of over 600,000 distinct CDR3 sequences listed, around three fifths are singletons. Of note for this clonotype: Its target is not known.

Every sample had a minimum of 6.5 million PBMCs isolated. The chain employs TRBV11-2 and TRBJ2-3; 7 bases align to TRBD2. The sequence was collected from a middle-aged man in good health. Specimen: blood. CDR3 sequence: CASSLVLADTDTQYF. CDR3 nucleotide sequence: TGTGCCAGCAGCTTAGTTCTAGCGGACACAGATACGCAGTATTTT.